Below are 17 T cell receptor beta chains sequenced from a single sample in a study of PD-L1 blockade in urothelial cancer. Sequencing was performed with immunoSEQ multiplex PCR; in TCRdb, only in-frame clones are kept and a portion is missing. Of 71,000 or so clones in the sample, roughly nine tenths were seen once. Sequenced material: PBMCs, taken around atezolizumab (anti-PD-L1) treatment. These receptors were taken from a man in his sixties with urothelial cancer.

The rearrangement links TRBV28 to TRBJ2-3; 7 nucleotides align to TRBD1. Germline CDR1 reads MDHEN; CDR2 reads SYDVKM. The CDR3 has 16 residues. V was pared by 6 bases and J by 4 bases, with 13 bases of the junction left unmatched. This CDR3 is CASSSPDRDKADTQYF. The CDR3 DNA follows: TGTGCCAGCAGCTCGCCCGACAGGGATAAGGCAGATACGCAGTATTTT.

The chain has TRBV19 and TRBJ1-2; TRBD1 agrees at 9 bases. CDR3 length: 15 amino acids. Germline CDR1 reads LNHDA; CDR2 reads SQIVND (reference sequence). V dropped 2 bases and J dropped 4; count of bases not matched to a gene: 5. CDR3 residues: CASSIPDRGGYGYTF. The CDR3 DNA reads as TGTGCCAGTAGTATACCGGACAGGGGCGGCTATGGCTACACCTTC.

The chain couples TRBV7-2 to TRBJ2-7; the D gene is possibly TRBD1 (7 bases). The CDR3 is made up of 19 amino acids. Trimming left V 4 bases short and J 0 bases short, with 25 bases between. Germline loops: CDR1 SGHTA, CDR2 FQGNSA. As DNA, the CDR3 is TGTGCCAGCAGCTCACTGGGACAGCTGGCACGGGACTTCTCCTACGAGCAGTACTTC. Its protein product is CASSSLGQLARDFSYEQYF.

V and J are TRBV7-2 and TRBJ1-2, with a possible D match to TRBD1 (6 bases). Germline loops: CDR1 SGHTA, CDR2 FQGNSA. The V gene lost 5 bases and the J gene lost 6 bases, with 13 bases spanning the gap. This CDR3 is built from 13 residues. The CDR3, as DNA: TGTGCCAGCAGCCCGGACAGAATGAATGGCTACACCTTC. Protein product: CASSPDRMNGYTF.

This clone appeared once. The chain uses TRBV15 and TRBJ2-2, with 7 positions matching TRBD2. From germline, CDR1 is LNHNV and CDR2 YYDKDF (reference sequence). The CDR3 loop spans 15 amino acids. The J segment lost 3 bases and the V segment lost 5 bases, leaving 6 bases of the junction unmatched. CDR3 region: CATSGRDYDTGELFF. CDR3 in DNA: TGTGCCACCAGCGGCCGGGACTACGACACCGGGGAGCTGTTTTTT.

This clone was seen a handful of times. The J gene is TRBJ1-5, the V gene TRBV2, with D possibly matching TRBD1 (5 bases). Germline assignment: CDR1 SNHLY and CDR2 FYNNEI. The CDR3 spans 13 residues. V dropped 5 bases and J dropped 3 bases, with 8 bases sitting between them. The CDR3 region has the DNA TGTGCCAGCAGTTCCAGGGACAATCAGCCCCAGCATTTT. It translates to CASSSRDNQPQHF.

The chain couples TRBV5-5 to TRBJ1-2; possibly TRBD1 for D (6 bases). Germline V lookup: CDR1 SGHKS, CDR2 YYEKEE (reference sequence). V lost 5 bases to trimming and J lost 4 bases, with 12 bases between them. The CDR3 consists of 13 residues. For the CDR3, the DNA is TGTGCCAGCAGACAGGGAGTAGTCTATGGCTACACCTTC. Translated: CASRQGVVYGYTF.

The chain couples TRBV10-1 to TRBJ1-6; D remains ambiguous. The germline V gene encodes CDR1 WNHNN and CDR2 SYGVQD (reference sequence). This CDR3 has 15 residues. The V gene lost 5 bases and the J gene lost 0 bases, with 8 bases spanning the gap. The CDR3 coding sequence is TGCGCCAGCAGTAAATCGAGCTCCTATAATTCACCCCTCCACTTT. Its translation is CASSKSSSYNSPLHF.

This chain connects TRBV18 to TRBJ1-6; D is unresolved. The CDR3 has 12 amino acids. CDR1 and CDR2 from the germline V gene are KGHSH and LQKENI. The V end lost 6 bases, the J end lost 9 bases, and 9 bases lay between the germline ends. Here the CDR3 DNA reads TGTGCCAGCTCTACGCGGGGTTCACCCCTCCACTTT. It is translated as CASSTRGSPLHF.

J is TRBJ2-7 and V is TRBV7-9; 9 nucleotides line up with TRBD1. This CDR3 is built from 15 residues. Germline CDR1 SEHNR, CDR2 FQNEAQ (reference sequence). V shed 5 bases, J shed 4 bases, and the junction held 9 bases outside the gene matches. The CDR3 sequence is CASSAPGTGRYEQYF. DNA for the CDR3: TGTGCCAGCAGCGCCCCCGGGACAGGGAGATACGAGCAGTACTTC.

The chain has TRBV7-2 and TRBJ1-4; TRBD1 is a possible D gene (5 bases). Germline V CDR1 and CDR2: SGHTA, FQGNSA. This CDR3 is built from 17 residues. Trimming took 5 bases from V and 2 from J, leaving 18 bases between them. The CDR3 sequence: CASSLKREAGTNEKLFF. DNA of the CDR3: TGTGCCAGCAGCCTTAAAAGGGAGGCAGGGACTAATGAAAAACTGTTTTTT. The variable domain in full, with the rest retrieved from reference TRBV7-2 and TRBJ1-4, is GAGVSQSPSNKVTEKGKDVELRCDPISGHTALYWYRQSLGQGLEFLIYFQGNSAPDKSGLPSDRFSAERTGGSVSTLTIQRTQQEDSAVYLCASSLKREAGTNEKLFFGSGTQLSVL.

This clone was detected once. The rearrangement links TRBV2 to TRBJ2-3, with 7 bases that match TRBD1. The trim removed 4 bases at V and 2 bases at J, leaving 9 bases unmatched. Germline CDR1 reads SNHLY; CDR2 reads FYNNEI. CDR3 length: 16 residues. This chain's CDR3 is CASSGGQSLSTDTQYF. CDR3 DNA sequence: TGTGCCAGCAGTGGGGGACAGTCCCTTTCCACAGATACGCAGTATTTT.

This clone was seen a single time. The chain has TRBV6-4 and TRBJ1-1; D gene uncertain. Germline CDR1 is MRHNA and CDR2 is SNTAGT. Trimming removed 5 bases at V and 6 bases at J, with 13 bases between. This CDR3 has 13 residues. The CDR3 DNA sequence: TGTGCCAGCAGTCCTAATGGGAGAGCTGAAGCTTTCTTT. Translation gives CASSPNGRAEAFF.

The V gene is TRBV7-8, the J gene TRBJ1-5; D remains ambiguous. Germline values: CDR1 SGHVS, CDR2 FQNEAQ. V was pared by 5 bases and J by 7 bases, with 9 bases between. CDR3 length: 12 residues. The CDR3 is CASSPGSQPQHF. CDR3 in DNA: TGTGCCAGCAGCCCCGGTTCCCAGCCCCAGCATTTT.

This clone was found once. V and J are TRBV5-6 and TRBJ2-2; D not resolved. Germline CDR1 and CDR2: SGHDT and YYEEEE. This CDR3 comprises 13 residues. V gave up 1 base and J gave up 3 bases, with 4 bases separating them. The CDR3, as DNA: TGTGCCAGCAGCTTGTCAGACACCGGGGAGCTGTTTTTT. It is translated as CASSLSDTGELFF. The full variable domain, with the rest looked up from reference TRBV5-6 and TRBJ2-2, is DAGVTQSPTHLIKTRGQQVTLRCSPKSGHDTVSWYQQALGQGPQFIFQYYEEEERQRGNFPDRFSGHQFPNYSSELNVNALLLGDSALYLCASSLSDTGELFFGEGSRLTVL.

The rearrangement joins TRBV4-3 to TRBJ1-4; 7 positions match TRBD1. The germline V gene has CDR1 LGHNA and CDR2 YSLEER. The length of the CDR3 is 15 residues. V gave up 3 bases and J gave up 2 bases; unmatched junction bases: 3. This CDR3 reads CASSQLGGTNEKLFF. The CDR3 nucleotides are TGCGCCAGCAGCCAGCTAGGGGGCACTAATGAAAAACTGTTTTTT.

The V gene is TRBV10-2, the J gene TRBJ1-1; D ambiguous. V lost 2 bases to trimming and J lost 7 bases, with 20 bases between them. Per germline, CDR1 WSHSY and CDR2 SAAADI. This CDR3 comprises 16 residues. For the CDR3, the DNA is TGCGCCAGCAGTGAGCCGGCCGACGGCCGGGGTTATGAAGCTTTCTTT. It yields the protein CASSEPADGRGYEAFF.